The rows below give T cell receptor beta chains drawn from one sample of a study of blood T cell repertoires in COVID-19. Some clones are missing from TCRdb's copy, which holds only in-frame ones; the method was immunoSEQ multiplex PCR. The sample holds about 70,000 clones, under 80% seen once. The sequenced sample was peripheral blood. The receptors come from a human donor in a cohort sampled during active COVID-19. Both conserved end residues are part of each CDR3. The D gene is left open where the match is weak. Expanded clones get a size class; other rows say once, few or many, or leave the size out.

clone size	D gene	V gene	J gene	CDR3 protein	CDR3 DNA
NA	NA	TRBV2	TRBJ1-6	CASLGVINSPLHF	TGTGCCAGCCTCGGGGTTATTAATTCACCCCTCCACTTT
NA	NA	TRBV6-2/TRBV6-3	TRBJ2-7	CASSRLPGTPQYF	TGTGCCAGCAGTCGGCTACCGGGGACTCCCCAGTACTTC
NA	TRBD1	TRBV11-2	TRBJ2-3	CASSLGDRGSTDTQYF	TGTGCCAGCAGCTTAGGGGACAGGGGGAGCACAGATACGCAGTATTTT
NA	NA	TRBV4-1	TRBJ1-2	CASSQGGPSGYGYTF	TGCGCCAGCAGCCAAGGGGGGCCGTCGGGGTATGGCTACACCTTC
NA	NA	TRBV30	TRBJ2-7	CAWSVPPGQYEQYF	TGTGCCTGGAGTGTACCTCCTGGACAGTACGAGCAGTACTTC
NA	NA	TRBV6-2/TRBV6-3	TRBJ1-5	CASSYGAGGQPQHF	TGTGCCAGCAGTTACGGGGCGGGGGGCCAGCCCCAGCATTTT
NA	NA	TRBV5-1	TRBJ2-7	CASARGQAYEQYF	TGCGCCAGCGCGCGGGGGCAGGCCTACGAGCAGTACTTC
few	TRBD1	TRBV7-8	TRBJ1-2	CASSLVGQGAYGYTF	TGTGCCAGCAGCTTAGTAGGACAGGGAGCCTATGGCTACACCTTC
few	NA	TRBV5-1	TRBJ2-2	CASSPIGAGTGELFF	TGCGCCAGCAGCCCCATTGGAGCGGGCACCGGGGAGCTGTTTTTT
NA	TRBD1	TRBV5-6	TRBJ1-3	CASSFRQGEISGNTIYF	TGTGCCAGCAGTTTCAGACAGGGTGAAATCTCTGGAAACACCATATATTTT
NA	NA	TRBV24-1	TRBJ1-2	CATSDPASGGASGYTF	TGTGCCACCAGTGACCCAGCCAGCGGGGGCGCCTCTGGCTACACCTTC
many	NA	TRBV5-6	TRBJ1-1	CASSLQGTEAFF	TGTGCCAGCAGCTTGCAGGGCACTGAAGCTTTCTTT
once	NA	TRBV6-5	TRBJ2-5	CASSRGLAPQETQYF	TGTGCCAGCAGTCGAGGGCTAGCCCCCCAGGAGACCCAGTACTTC
NA	NA	TRBV6-5	TRBJ2-5	CASSRRGTQETQYF	TGTGCCAGCAGTCGCCGGGGGACCCAAGAGACCCAGTACTTC
many	NA	TRBV7-3	TRBJ1-6	CASSSQGNSPLHF	TGTGCCAGCAGCTCGCAGGGGAATTCACCCCTCCACTTT
NA	NA	TRBV9	TRBJ2-5	CASSVSGLAQETQYF	TGTGCCAGCAGCGTATCCGGGCTAGCGCAAGAGACCCAGTACTTC
few	TRBD1	TRBV5-1	TRBJ1-1	CASSLAGAGGSAFF	TGCGCCAGCAGCTTGGCCGGGGCAGGGGGAAGCGCTTTCTTT
few	NA	TRBV28	TRBJ1-2	CASRPPRGDGGGYTF	TGTGCCAGCAGGCCCCCCAGGGGAGATGGGGGAGGCTACACCTTC
NA	TRBD1	TRBV11-2	TRBJ2-7	CASSTSGTGFYEQYF	TGTGCCAGCAGCACATCAGGGACAGGGTTTTACGAGCAGTACTTC
NA	TRBD1	TRBV5-1	TRBJ2-7	CASSFGTGAYEQYF	TGCGCCAGCAGCTTTGGGACAGGGGCCTACGAGCAGTACTTC
NA	TRBD1	TRBV5-1	TRBJ1-1	CASSYGTGPNTEAFF	TGCGCCAGCAGCTACGGGACAGGGCCGAACACTGAAGCTTTCTTT
few	NA	TRBV5-1	TRBJ2-7	CASTPTLGLEQYF	TGCGCCAGCACTCCGACTCTGGGGCTCGAGCAGTACTTC
once	NA	TRBV6-6	TRBJ1-1	CASSRRRAADTEAFF	TGTGCCAGCAGTCGCCGGAGGGCGGCCGACACTGAAGCTTTCTTT
NA	NA	TRBV30	TRBJ1-4	CAWSPGNSEEKLFF	TGTGCCTGGAGTCCCGGGAATAGCGAGGAAAAACTGTTTTTT
NA	NA	TRBV19	TRBJ1-5	CASSIDSYTQPQHF	TGTGCCAGTAGTATCGACAGCTACACTCAGCCCCAGCATTTT
NA	NA	TRBV7-2	TRBJ1-1	CASSSLVNTEAFF	TGTGCCAGCAGCTCACTGGTGAACACTGAAGCTTTCTTT
NA	TRBD1	TRBV20-1	TRBJ1-1	CSAGQGRGAFF	TGCAGTGCTGGACAGGGAAGAGGAGCTTTCTTT
NA	NA	TRBV6-5	TRBJ2-1	CALAPSGFGEQFF	TGTGCCTTGGCCCCCTCGGGGTTCGGTGAGCAGTTCTTC
NA	TRBD2	TRBV6-2/TRBV6-3	TRBJ2-3	CASSTPRRGISGDTQYF	TGTGCCAGCAGTACCCCTCGGCGGGGGATCTCAGGGGATACGCAGTATTTT
NA	NA	TRBV18	TRBJ2-5	CASSPLGAGMEETQYF	TGTGCCAGCTCACCTTTAGGGGCCGGAATGGAGGAGACCCAGTACTTC
NA	NA	TRBV18	TRBJ1-3	CATPTGNSGNTIYF	TGTGCCACTCCGACAGGCAACTCTGGAAACACCATATATTTT
NA	TRBD1	TRBV10-2	TRBJ1-5	CASKMTGYQPQHF	TGCGCCAGCAAGATGACAGGGTACCAGCCCCAGCATTTT
few	TRBD1	TRBV7-9	TRBJ2-7	CASSSRDRGYEQYF	TGTGCCAGCAGCAGCCGGGACAGGGGCTACGAGCAGTACTTC
NA	TRBD1	TRBV2	TRBJ2-7	CASSRDRADEQYF	TGTGCCAGCAGCCGGGACAGGGCGGACGAGCAGTACTTC
NA	TRBD1	TRBV5-4	TRBJ1-1	CASSSQGQGRPEAFF	TGTGCCAGCAGCTCTCAGGGACAGGGTAGGCCTGAAGCTTTCTTT
NA	NA	TRBV5-1	TRBJ2-7	CASNRNPTDKNEQYF	TGCGCCAGCAACCGGAACCCGACAGACAAGAACGAGCAGTACTTC